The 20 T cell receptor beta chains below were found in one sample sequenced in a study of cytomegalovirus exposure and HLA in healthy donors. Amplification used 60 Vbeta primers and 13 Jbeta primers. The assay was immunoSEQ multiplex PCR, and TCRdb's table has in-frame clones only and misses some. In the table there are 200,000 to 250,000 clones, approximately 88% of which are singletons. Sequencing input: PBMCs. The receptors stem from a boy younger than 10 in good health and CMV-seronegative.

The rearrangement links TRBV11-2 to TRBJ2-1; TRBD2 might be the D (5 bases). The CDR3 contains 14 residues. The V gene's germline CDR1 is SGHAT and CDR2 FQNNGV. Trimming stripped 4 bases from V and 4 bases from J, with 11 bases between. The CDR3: CASSSPRAYNEQFF. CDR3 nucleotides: TGTGCCAGCAGCTCCCCGCGGGCTTACAATGAGCAGTTCTTC.

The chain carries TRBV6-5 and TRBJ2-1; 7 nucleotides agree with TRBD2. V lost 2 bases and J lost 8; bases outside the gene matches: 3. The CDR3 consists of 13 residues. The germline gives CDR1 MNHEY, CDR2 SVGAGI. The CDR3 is CASSYKLAYEQFF. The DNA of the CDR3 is TGTGCCAGCAGTTACAAACTAGCGTATGAGCAGTTCTTC.

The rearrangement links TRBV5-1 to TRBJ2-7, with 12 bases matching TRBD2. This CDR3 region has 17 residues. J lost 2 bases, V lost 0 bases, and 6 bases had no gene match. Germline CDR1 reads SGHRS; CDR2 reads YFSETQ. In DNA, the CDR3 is TGCGCCAGCAGCTTGGGGACTAGCGGGGAATGGACCTACGAGCAGTACTTC. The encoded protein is CASSLGTSGEWTYEQYF.

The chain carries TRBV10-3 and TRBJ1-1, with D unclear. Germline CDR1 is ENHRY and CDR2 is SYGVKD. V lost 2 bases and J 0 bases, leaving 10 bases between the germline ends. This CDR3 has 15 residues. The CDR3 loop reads CAISETTGLNTEAFF. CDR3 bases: TGTGCCATCAGTGAGACGACGGGATTGAACACTGAAGCTTTCTTT.

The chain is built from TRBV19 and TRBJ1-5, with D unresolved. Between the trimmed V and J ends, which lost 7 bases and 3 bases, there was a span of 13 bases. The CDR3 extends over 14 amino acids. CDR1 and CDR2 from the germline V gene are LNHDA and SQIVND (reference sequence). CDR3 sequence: CASTISGFNQPQHF. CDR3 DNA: TGTGCCAGTACGATCTCGGGGTTCAATCAGCCCCAGCATTTT. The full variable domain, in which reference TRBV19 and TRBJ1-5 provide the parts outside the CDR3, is DGGITQSPKYLFRKEGQNVTLSCEQNLNHDAMYWYRQDPGQGLRLIYYSQIVNDFQKGDIAEGYSVSREKKESFPLTVTSAQKNPTAFYLCASTISGFNQPQHFGDGTRLSIL.

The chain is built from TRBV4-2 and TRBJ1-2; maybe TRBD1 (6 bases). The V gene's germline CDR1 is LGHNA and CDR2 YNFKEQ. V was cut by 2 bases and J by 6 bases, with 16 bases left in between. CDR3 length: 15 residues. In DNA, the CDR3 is TGTGCCAGCAGCCAATCGAGTGGGGACATAAATGGCTACACCTTC. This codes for CASSQSSGDINGYTF.

The CDR3 protein is CAISPGGGTEAFF. The CDR3 nucleotides read TGTGCCATCAGCCCCGGGGGGGGAACTGAAGCTTTCTTT. This chain links TRBV10-3 with TRBJ1-1; D possibly corresponds to TRBD1 (5 bases). The CDR3 sequence is 13 residues long. V was clipped by 6 bases and J by 5 bases, with 13 bases between them. The V gene's germline CDR1 is ENHRY and CDR2 SYGVKD.

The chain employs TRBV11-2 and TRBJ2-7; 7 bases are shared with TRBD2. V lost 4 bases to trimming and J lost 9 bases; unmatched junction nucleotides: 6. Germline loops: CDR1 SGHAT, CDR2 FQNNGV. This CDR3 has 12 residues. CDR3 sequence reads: CASSSAGFGQYF. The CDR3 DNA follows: TGTGCCAGCAGCTCAGCGGGGTTCGGGCAGTACTTC.

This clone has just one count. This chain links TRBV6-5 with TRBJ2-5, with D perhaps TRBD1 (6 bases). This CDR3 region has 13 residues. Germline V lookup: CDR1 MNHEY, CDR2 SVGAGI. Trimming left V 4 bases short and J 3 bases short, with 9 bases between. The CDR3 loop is CASSSYREETQYF. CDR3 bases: TGTGCCAGCAGTTCTTACAGGGAAGAGACCCAGTACTTC.

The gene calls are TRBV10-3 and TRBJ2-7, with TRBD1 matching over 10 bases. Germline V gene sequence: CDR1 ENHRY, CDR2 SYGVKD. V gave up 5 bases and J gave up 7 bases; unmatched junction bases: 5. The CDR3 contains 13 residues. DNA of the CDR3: TGTGCCATCAGTCCCGGGACAGGGGTTGAGCAGTACTTC. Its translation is CAISPGTGVEQYF.

The chain's CDR3 is CASSGLAPTDTQYF. The CDR3 DNA reads TGTGCCAGCAGTGGACTAGCGCCCACAGATACGCAGTATTTT. The genes are TRBV25-1 and TRBJ2-3; 8 bases line up with TRBD2. From germline, CDR1 is MGHDK and CDR2 SYGVNS. V lost 4 bases to trimming and J lost 2 bases; unmatched junction nucleotides: 2. The CDR3 totals 14 residues. The whole variable domain, remainder taken from reference TRBV25-1 and TRBJ2-3, is EADIYQTPRYLVIGTGKKITLECSQTMGHDKMYWYQQDPGMELHLIHYSYGVNSTEKGDLSSESTVSRIRTEHFPLTLESARPSHTSQYLCASSGLAPTDTQYFGPGTRLTVL.

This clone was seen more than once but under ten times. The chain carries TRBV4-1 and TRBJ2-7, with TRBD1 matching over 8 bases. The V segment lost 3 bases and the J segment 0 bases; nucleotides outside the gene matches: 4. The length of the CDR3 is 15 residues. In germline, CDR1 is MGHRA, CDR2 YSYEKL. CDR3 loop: CASSQGQESSYEQYF. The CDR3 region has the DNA TGCGCCAGCAGCCAGGGACAGGAAAGCTCCTACGAGCAGTACTTC.

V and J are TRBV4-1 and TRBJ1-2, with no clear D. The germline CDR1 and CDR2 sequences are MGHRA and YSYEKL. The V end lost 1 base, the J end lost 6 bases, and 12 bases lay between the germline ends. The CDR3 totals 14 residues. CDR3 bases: TGCGCCAGCAGCCAAGTAGCGGCAGTCGATGGCTACACCTTC. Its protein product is CASSQVAAVDGYTF.

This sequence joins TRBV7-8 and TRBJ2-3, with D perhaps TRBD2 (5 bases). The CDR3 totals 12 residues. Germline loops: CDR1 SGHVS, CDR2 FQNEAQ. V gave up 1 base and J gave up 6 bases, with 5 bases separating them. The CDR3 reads CASSLERDTQYF. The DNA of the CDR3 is TGTGCCAGCAGCTTAGAGCGGGATACGCAGTATTTT.

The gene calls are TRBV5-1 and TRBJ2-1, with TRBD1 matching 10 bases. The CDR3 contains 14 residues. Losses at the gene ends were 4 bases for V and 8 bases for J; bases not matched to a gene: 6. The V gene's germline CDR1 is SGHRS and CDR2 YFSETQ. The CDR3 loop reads CASSPKDRGDEQFF. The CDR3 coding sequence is TGCGCCAGCAGCCCTAAGGACAGGGGGGATGAGCAGTTCTTC.

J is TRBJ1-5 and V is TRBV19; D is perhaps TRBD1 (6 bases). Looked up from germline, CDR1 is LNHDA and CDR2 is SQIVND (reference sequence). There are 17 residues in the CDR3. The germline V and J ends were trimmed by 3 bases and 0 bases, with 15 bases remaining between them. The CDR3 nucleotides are TGTGCCAGTAGTATTAGTACAGGGACATATAGCAATCAGCCCCAGCATTTT. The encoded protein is CASSISTGTYSNQPQHF.

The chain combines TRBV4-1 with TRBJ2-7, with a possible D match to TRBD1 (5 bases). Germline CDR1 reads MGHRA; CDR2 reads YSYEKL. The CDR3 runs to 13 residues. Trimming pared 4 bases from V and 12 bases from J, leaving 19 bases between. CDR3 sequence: CASSPPGAPVSYF. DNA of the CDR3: TGCGCCAGCAGCCCGCCTGGGGCTCCCGTGTCGTACTTC.

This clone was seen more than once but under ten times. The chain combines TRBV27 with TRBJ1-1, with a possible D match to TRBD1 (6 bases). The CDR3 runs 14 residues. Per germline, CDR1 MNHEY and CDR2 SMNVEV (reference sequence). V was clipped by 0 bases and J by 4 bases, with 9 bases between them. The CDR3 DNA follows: TGTGCCAGCAGTTTATCGAGGGGGGGCACTGAAGCTTTCTTT. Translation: CASSLSRGGTEAFF.

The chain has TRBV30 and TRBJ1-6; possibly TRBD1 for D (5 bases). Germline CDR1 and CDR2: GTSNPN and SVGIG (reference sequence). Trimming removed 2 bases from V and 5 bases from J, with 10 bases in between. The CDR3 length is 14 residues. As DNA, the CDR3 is TGTGCCTGGAGTATATTAGGGGATAATTCACCCCTCCACTTT. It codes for CAWSILGDNSPLHF.

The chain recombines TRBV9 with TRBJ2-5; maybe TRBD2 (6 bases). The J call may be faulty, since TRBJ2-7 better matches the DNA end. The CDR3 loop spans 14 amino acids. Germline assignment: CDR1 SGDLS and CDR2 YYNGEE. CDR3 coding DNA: TGTGCCAGCAGCGTAGACGAGGGAGGCTACGAGCAGTACTTC. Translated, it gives CASSVDEGGYEQYF.